This TCR beta chain emerged from a study of blood T cell repertoires in COVID-19. One Seattle source followed patients from active infection through their disease course. Study processing details: Counts of nucleated cells, estimated from reference gene primer amplification, were obtained. Repertoires were generated with immunoSEQ multiplex PCR, while TCRdb's copy carries only in-frame clones and drops some. V and J calls and clone size are copied from that table; D and trimming were computed from the DNA. The sample records about 270,000 clones, about four fifths being singletons. The sequencing input was peripheral blood. The receptor's source is a human donor with COVID-19, enrolled during active disease. The donor label of this sample is uncertain.

The CDR3 sequence: CSVLLAGESTDTQYF. The CDR3 bases are TGCAGCGTCCTCTTAGCGGGAGAGAGCACAGATACGCAGTATTTT. The chain recombines TRBV29-1 with TRBJ2-3; 9 nucleotides align to TRBD2. In germline, CDR1 is SQVTM, CDR2 ANQGSEA. This CDR3 has 15 residues. Trimming cost V 6 bases and J 0 bases; bases outside gene matches: 7.